This T cell receptor (beta chain) was captured in a study of regulatory T cells in long-lasting Graves disease. Study results and limitations: Persistent Graves' patients showed reduced TCR diversity versus newly diagnosed patients.

Described time point: newly diagnosed GD, antithyroid drugs for less than 3 months. RNA from PBMCs was the source of the TCR library. For TCR beta, libraries came from iRepertoire HTBI primers and Arm-PCR of CDR3 regions. TCRdb independently ran MiXCR on the multiplex PCR reads; one entry per CDR3 protein. Here the sample spans about 620,000 distinct CDR3 sequences, 15% to 20% being singletons. This clonotype was counted many times. Its target is unknown. These same records also appear under a second study, on T cells in Graves' hyperthyroidism and ophthalmopathy. That investigation notes: Ophthalmopathy was separated from stable hyperthyroidism by a 13 V-J model. Before onset, ophthalmopathy was predicted by the model a median 6.5 months earlier.

The receptor's source is a woman younger than 45 with Graves disease. The sequencing here drew on peripheral blood mononuclear cells (PBMCs), taken at new diagnosis, from a patient treated with antithyroid drugs.

The CDR3 coding sequence is TGTGCCAGCAGCGCCGACTACACAGATACGCAGTATTTT. It codes for CASSADYTDTQYF. This chain connects TRBV2 to TRBJ2-3; maybe TRBD2 (5 bases). The V gene's germline CDR1 is SNHLY and CDR2 FYNNEI. This CDR3 comprises 13 residues. V lost 6 bases, J lost 2 bases, and 9 bases lay in between.